The T cell receptor beta chain under discussion was sequenced for a study of PD-1 and CTLA-4 blockade in melanoma. Measured with immunoSEQ multiplex PCR; TCRdb has only the in-frame clones, and not every one. The sample lists around 21,000 clones; around 88% were seen once. The germline V gene encodes CDR1 SGHVS and CDR2 FNYEAQ. CDR3 length equals 16 residues. Trimming removed 2 bases at V and 0 bases at J, with 10 bases between. The clonotype comes from a human donor with melanoma. The rearrangement joins TRBV7-6 to TRBJ2-2, with D possibly matching TRBD1 (5 bases). The specimen was CD8+ T cells from peripheral blood, collected before anti-PD-1 treatment. CDR3 DNA sequence: TGTGCCAGCAGCTTATTCGGACAATCGAACACCGGGGAGCTGTTTTTT. This encodes CASSLFGQSNTGELFF.